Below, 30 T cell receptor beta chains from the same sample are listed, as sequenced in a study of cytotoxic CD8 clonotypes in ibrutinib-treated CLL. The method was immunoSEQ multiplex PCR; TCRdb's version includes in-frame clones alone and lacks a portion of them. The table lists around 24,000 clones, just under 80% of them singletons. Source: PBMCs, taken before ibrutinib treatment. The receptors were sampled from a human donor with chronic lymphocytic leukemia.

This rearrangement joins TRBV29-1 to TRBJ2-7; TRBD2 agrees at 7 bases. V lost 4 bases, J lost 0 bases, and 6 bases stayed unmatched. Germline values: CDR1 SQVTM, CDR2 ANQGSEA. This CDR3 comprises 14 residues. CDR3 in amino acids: CSVVGRGSSYEQYF. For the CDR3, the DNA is TGCAGCGTTGTAGGGCGGGGGAGCTCCTACGAGCAGTACTTC.

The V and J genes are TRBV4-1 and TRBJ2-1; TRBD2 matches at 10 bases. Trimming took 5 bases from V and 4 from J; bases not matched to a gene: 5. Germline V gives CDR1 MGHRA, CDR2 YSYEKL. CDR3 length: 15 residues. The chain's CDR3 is CASSGLAEAYNEQFF. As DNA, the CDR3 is TGCGCCAGCAGCGGACTAGCGGAAGCGTACAATGAGCAGTTCTTC.

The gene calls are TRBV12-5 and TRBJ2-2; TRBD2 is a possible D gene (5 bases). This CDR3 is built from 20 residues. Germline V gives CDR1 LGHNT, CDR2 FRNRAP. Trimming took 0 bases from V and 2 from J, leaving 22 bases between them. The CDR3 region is CASGLVLGSSTLLNTGELFF. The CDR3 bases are TGTGCTAGTGGTTTGGTACTAGGGAGTAGTACCCTCCTCAACACCGGGGAGCTGTTTTTT.

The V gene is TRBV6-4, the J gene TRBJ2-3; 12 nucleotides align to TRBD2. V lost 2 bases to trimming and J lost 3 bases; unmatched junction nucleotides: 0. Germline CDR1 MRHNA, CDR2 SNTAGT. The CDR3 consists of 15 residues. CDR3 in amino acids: CASSDGTSGTDTQYF. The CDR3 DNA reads TGTGCCAGCAGTGACGGGACTAGCGGGACAGATACGCAGTATTTT.

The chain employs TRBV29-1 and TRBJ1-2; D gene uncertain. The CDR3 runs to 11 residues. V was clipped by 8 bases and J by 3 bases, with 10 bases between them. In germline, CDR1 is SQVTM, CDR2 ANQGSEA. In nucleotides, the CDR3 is TGCAGCACCTCTGGGGACTATGGCTACACCTTC. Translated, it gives CSTSGDYGYTF. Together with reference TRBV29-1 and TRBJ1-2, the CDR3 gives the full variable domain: SAVISQKPSRDICQRGTSLTIQCQVDSQVTMMFWYRQQPGQSLTLIATANQGSEATYESGFVIDKFPISRPNLTFSTLTVSNMSPEDSSIYLCSTSGDYGYTFGSGTRLTVV.

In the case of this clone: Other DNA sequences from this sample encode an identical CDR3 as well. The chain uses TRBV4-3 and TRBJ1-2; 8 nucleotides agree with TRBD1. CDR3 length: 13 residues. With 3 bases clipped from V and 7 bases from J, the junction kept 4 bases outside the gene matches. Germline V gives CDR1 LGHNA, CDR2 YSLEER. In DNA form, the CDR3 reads TGCGCCAGCAGCCAGACAGGGGTTTCTGGCTACACCTTC. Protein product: CASSQTGVSGYTF.

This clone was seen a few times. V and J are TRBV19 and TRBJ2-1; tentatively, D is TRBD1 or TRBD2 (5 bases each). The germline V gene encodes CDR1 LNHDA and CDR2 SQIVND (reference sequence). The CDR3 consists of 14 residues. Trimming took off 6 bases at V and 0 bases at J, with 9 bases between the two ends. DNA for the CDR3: TGTGCCAGTAGGTCAGGGAGCTCCTACAATGAGCAGTTCTTC. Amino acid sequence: CASRSGSSYNEQFF.

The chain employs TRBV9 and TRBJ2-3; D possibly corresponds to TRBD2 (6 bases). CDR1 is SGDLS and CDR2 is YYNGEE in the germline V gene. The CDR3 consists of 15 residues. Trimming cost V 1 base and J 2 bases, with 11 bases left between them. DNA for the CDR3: TGTGCCAGCAGCGTATCGGGGAGGACCACAGATACGCAGTATTTT. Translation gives CASSVSGRTTDTQYF.

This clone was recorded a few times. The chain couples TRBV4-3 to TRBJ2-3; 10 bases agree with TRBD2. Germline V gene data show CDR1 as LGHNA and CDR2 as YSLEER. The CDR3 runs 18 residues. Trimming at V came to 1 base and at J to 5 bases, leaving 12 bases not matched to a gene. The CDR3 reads CASSQGALAGVHGDTQYF. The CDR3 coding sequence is TGCGCCAGCAGCCAAGGGGCTCTAGCGGGAGTTCATGGAGATACGCAGTATTTT.

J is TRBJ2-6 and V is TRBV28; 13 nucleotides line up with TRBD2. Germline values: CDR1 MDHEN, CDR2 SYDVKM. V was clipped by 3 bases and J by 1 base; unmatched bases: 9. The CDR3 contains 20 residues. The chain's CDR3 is CASSLRGPGLAGSGANVLTF. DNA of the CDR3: TGTGCCAGCAGTTTGCGCGGACCGGGACTAGCGGGATCTGGGGCCAACGTCCTGACTTTC.

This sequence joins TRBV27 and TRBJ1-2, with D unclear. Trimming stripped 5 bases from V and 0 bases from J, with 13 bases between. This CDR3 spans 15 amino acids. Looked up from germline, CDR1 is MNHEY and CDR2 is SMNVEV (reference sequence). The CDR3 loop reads CASSQKTPSNYGYTF. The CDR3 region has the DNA TGTGCCAGCAGTCAAAAGACACCTTCTAACTATGGCTACACCTTC.

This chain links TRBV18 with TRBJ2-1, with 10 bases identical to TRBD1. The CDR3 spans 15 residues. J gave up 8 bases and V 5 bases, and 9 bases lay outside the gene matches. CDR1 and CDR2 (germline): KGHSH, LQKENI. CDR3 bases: TGTGCCAGCTCATCTCGACAGGGGGCGCAGGATGAGCAGTTCTTC. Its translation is CASSSRQGAQDEQFF. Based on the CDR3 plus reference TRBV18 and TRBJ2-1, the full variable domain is NAGVMQNPRHLVRRRGQEARLRCSPMKGHSHVYWYRQLPEEGLKFMVYLQKENIIDESGMPKERFSAEFPKEGPSILRIQQVVRGDSAAYFCASSSRQGAQDEQFFGPGTRLTVL.

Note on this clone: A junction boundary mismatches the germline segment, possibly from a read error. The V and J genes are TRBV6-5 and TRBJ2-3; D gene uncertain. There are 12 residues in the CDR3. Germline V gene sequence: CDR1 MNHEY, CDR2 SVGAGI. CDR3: CASSRDRDRQYF. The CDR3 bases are TGTGCCAGCAGCCGAGATAGGGATAGGCAGTATTTT.

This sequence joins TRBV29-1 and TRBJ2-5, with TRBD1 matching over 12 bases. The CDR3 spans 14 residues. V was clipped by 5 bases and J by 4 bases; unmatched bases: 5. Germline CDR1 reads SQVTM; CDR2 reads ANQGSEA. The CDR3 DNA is TGCAGCGTTACGGGACAGGGGGCGAGAGAGACCCAGTACTTC. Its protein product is CSVTGQGARETQYF. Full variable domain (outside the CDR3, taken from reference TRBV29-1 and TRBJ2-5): SAVISQKPSRDICQRGTSLTIQCQVDSQVTMMFWYRQQPGQSLTLIATANQGSEATYESGFVIDKFPISRPNLTFSTLTVSNMSPEDSSIYLCSVTGQGARETQYFGPGTRLLVL.

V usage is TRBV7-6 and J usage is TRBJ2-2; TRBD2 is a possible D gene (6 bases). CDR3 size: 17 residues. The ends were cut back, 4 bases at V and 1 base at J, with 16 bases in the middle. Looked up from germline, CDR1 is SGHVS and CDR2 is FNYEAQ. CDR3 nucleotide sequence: TGTGCCAGCAGCTCCCCGGGAAGTAGCGGGAACACCGGGGAGCTGTTTTTT. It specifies CASSSPGSSGNTGELFF.

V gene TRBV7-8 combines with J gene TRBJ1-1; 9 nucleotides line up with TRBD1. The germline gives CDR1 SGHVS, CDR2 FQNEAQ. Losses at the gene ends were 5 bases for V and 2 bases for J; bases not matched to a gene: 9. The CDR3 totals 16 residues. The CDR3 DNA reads TGTGCCAGCAGCCGAGCCGGGACAGGGCTTAACACTGAAGCTTTCTTT. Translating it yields CASSRAGTGLNTEAFF.

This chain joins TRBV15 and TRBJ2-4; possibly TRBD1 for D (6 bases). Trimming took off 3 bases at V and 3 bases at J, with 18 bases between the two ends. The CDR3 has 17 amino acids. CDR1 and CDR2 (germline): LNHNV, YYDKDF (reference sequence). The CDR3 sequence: CATSSQMDSPNKNIQYF. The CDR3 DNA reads TGTGCCACCAGCAGCCAAATGGACAGCCCCAACAAAAACATTCAGTACTTC.

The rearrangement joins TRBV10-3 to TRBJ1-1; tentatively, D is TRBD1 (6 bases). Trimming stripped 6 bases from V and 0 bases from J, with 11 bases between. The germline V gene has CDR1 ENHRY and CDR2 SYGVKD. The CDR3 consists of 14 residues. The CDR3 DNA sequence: TGTGCCATCAGACGAGGGGGGGTGAACACTGAAGCTTTCTTT. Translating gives CAIRRGGVNTEAFF.

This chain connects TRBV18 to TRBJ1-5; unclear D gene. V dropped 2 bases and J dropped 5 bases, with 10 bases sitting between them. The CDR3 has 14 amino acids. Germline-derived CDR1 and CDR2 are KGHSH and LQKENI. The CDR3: CASSPFRTHQPQHF. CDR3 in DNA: TGTGCCAGCTCACCATTCCGGACGCATCAGCCCCAGCATTTT.

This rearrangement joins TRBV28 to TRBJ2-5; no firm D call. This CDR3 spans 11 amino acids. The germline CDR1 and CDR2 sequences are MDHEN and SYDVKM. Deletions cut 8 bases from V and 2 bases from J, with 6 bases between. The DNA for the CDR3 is TGTGCCAGCCAGAAACAAGAGACCCAGTACTTC. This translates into CASQKQETQYF.

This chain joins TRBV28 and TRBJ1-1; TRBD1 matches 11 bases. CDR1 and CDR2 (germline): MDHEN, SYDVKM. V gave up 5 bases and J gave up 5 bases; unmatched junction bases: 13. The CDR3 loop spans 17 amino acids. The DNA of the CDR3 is TGTGCCAGCAGTCGAAGGACAGGGGGCCGGGTTCCGACTGAAGCTTTCTTT. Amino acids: CASSRRTGGRVPTEAFF. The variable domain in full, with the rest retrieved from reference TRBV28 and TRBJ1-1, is DVKVTQSSRYLVKRTGEKVFLECVQDMDHENMFWYRQDPGLGLRLIYFSYDVKMKEKGDIPEGYSVSREKKERFSLILESASTNQTSMYLCASSRRTGGRVPTEAFFGQGTRLTVV.

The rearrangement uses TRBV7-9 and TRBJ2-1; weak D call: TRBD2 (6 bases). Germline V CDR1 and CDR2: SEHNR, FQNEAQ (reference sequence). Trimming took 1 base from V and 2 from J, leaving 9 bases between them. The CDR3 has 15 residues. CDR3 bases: TGTGCCAGCAGCTTAGGGTCTAGCGCCTACAATGAGCAGTTCTTC. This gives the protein CASSLGSSAYNEQFF.

For the CDR3, the DNA is TGCGCCAGCAGCTTGGGGGACAGGGTGATCGGTAGGACTAATGAAAAACTGTTTTTT. Amino acids: CASSLGDRVIGRTNEKLFF. The rearrangement links TRBV5-1 to TRBJ1-4, with 9 bases matching TRBD1. This CDR3 region has 19 residues. Per the germline V gene, CDR1 is SGHRS and CDR2 is YFSETQ. V was pared by 0 bases and J by 2 bases, with 11 bases of the junction left unmatched.

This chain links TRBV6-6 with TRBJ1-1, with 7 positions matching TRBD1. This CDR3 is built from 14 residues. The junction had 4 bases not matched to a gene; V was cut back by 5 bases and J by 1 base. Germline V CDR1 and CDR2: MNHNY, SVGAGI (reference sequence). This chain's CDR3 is CASSRQGSNTEAFF. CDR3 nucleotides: TGTGCCAGCAGTAGACAGGGTTCGAACACTGAAGCTTTCTTT.

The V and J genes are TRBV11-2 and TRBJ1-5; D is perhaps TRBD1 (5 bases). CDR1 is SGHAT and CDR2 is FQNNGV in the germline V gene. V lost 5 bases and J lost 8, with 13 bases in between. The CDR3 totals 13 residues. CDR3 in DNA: TGTGCCAGCAGCACGACGGTGGGGGAGCCCCAGCATTTT. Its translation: CASSTTVGEPQHF.

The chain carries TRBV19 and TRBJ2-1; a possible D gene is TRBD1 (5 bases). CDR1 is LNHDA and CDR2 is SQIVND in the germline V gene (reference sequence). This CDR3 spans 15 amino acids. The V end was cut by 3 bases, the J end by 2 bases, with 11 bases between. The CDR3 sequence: CASSMGPGTYNEQFF. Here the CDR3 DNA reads TGTGCCAGTAGTATGGGGCCCGGTACCTACAATGAGCAGTTCTTC.

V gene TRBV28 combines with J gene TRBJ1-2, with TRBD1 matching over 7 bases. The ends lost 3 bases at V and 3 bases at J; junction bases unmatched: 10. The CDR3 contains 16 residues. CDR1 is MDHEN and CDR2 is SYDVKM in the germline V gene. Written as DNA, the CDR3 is TGTGCCAGCAGTTTGGGCGTTAGGGGGCGCGACTATGGCTACACCTTC. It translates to CASSLGVRGRDYGYTF.

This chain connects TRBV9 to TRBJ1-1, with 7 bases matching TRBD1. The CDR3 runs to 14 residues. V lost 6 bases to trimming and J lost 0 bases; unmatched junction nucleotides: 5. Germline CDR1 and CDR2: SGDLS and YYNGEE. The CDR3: CASTQGQMNTEAFF. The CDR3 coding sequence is TGTGCCAGCACCCAGGGACAGATGAACACTGAAGCTTTCTTT.

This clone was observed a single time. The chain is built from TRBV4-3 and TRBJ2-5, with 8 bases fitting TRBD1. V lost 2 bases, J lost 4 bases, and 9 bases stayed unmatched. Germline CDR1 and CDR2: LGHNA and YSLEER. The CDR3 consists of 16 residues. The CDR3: CASSQNYRGIRETQYF. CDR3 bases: TGCGCCAGCAGCCAAAATTACAGGGGGATCCGAGAGACCCAGTACTTC.

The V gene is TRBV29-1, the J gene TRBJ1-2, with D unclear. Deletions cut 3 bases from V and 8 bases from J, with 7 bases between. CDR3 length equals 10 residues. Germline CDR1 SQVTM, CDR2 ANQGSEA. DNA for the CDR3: TGCAGCGTTGATACTGAGGGCTACACCTTC. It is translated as CSVDTEGYTF.